A selection of T cell receptor beta chains follows, all from one sample in a study of blood T cell repertoires in COVID-19. Produced via immunoSEQ multiplex PCR; TCRdb's table is partial and in-frame only. The data contain approximately 440,000 clones, about 90% of them seen just once; the ten biggest clones take up about 0.57%. Sequencing was performed on PBMCs or T cells enriched from blood (not recorded which). Every receptor here comes from a young man who had recovered from COVID-19. Each CDR3 is given with its conserved first and last residue. D genes are given only for firm matches. Expanded clones get a size class; other rows say once, few or many, or leave the size out.

cdr3_length,j_call,clone_size,v_call,d_call,cdr3_nt,cdr3_aa
13,TRBJ1-3,.,TRBV5-1,.,TGCGCCAGCCAGGGCGACTCTGGAAACACCATATATTTT,CASQGDSGNTIYF
13,TRBJ1-1,.,TRBV29-1,.,TGCAGCGTAGAGACAGGACAAGTAACTGAAGCTTTCTTT,CSVETGQVTEAFF
11,TRBJ1-2,.,TRBV12-5,.,TGTGCTAGGACCCGGGGGGATGGCTACACCTTC,CARTRGDGYTF
16,TRBJ1-1,.,TRBV7-9,TRBD1,TGTGCCAGCAGCTTAATCCGGGGACAGGGAGTCCCTGAAGCTTTCTTT,CASSLIRGQGVPEAFF
11,TRBJ2-5,.,TRBV6-5,.,TGTGCCGCAGGGGATTGGGAGACCCAGTACTTC,CAAGDWETQYF
16,TRBJ1-6,.,TRBV11-1,TRBD1,TGTGCCAGCAGCTCCGGAGGGACAGGGAGGAATTCACCCCTCCACTTT,CASSSGGTGRNSPLHF
16,TRBJ1-5,.,TRBV4-1,TRBD1,TGCGCCAGCAGCCAAGATCCCGGACAGGGACATCAGCCCCAGCATTTT,CASSQDPGQGHQPQHF
12,TRBJ1-1,.,TRBV19,.,TGTGCCAGCGCTTCCAACAGTGTTGAAGCTTTCTTT,CASASNSVEAFF
11,TRBJ2-3,few,TRBV20-1,.,TGCAGTGCCAGGAATGGGGCTACGCAGTATTTT,CSARNGATQYF
15,TRBJ2-1,.,TRBV19,TRBD2,TGTGCCAGTAGGACCCTAGCGGGGGGGTTCAATGAGCAGTTCTTC,CASRTLAGGFNEQFF
15,TRBJ2-1,.,TRBV21-1,.,TGTGCCAGCTCCCTACAGGGGGTCTCCTACAATGAGCAGTTCTTC,CASSLQGVSYNEQFF
16,TRBJ2-7,.,TRBV7-9,TRBD2,TGTGCCAGCAGCCCGGGCGGGGCTAGCGGGATCTACGAGCAGTACTTC,CASSPGGASGIYEQYF
14,TRBJ2-7,once,TRBV4-2,TRBD2,TGTGCCAGCAGCCAAGATCTACTAGCGGGAGAGCAGTACTTC,CASSQDLLAGEQYF
18,TRBJ2-6,once,TRBV7-8,TRBD1,TGTGCCAGCAGCAATCCCGGGACAGGGCCATCTGGGGCCAACGTCCTGACTTTC,CASSNPGTGPSGANVLTF
15,TRBJ2-3,once,TRBV1,.,TGCACCAGCAGCCATCACAGGCAACAGTGGGATACGCAGTATTTT,CTSSHHRQQWDTQYF
14,TRBJ2-2,.,TRBV6-2/TRBV6-3,TRBD1,TGTGCCAGCAGTGGGACAGGTGCCGCCGGGGAGCTGTTTTTT,CASSGTGAAGELFF
13,TRBJ2-1,.,TRBV28,.,TGTGCCAGCAGTCCCGACACCGACAATGAGCAGTTCTTC,CASSPDTDNEQFF
17,TRBJ2-4,.,TRBV5-4,TRBD2,TGTGCCAGCAGCTTGTATCTAGCGGGGTTAGCCAAAAACATTCAGTACTTC,CASSLYLAGLAKNIQYF
13,TRBJ2-5,.,TRBV2,.,TGTGCCAGCACGGAGACAGGACAAGAGACCCAGTACTTC,CASTETGQETQYF
17,TRBJ1-6,once,TRBV7-9,TRBD1,TGTGCCAGCAGCTTAGAACAGGGGAAGGGCTATAATTCACCCCTCCACTTT,CASSLEQGKGYNSPLHF
14,TRBJ2-1,.,TRBV2,.,TGTGCCAGCAGTGTCAGGCTAGCTTACAATGAGCAGTTCTTC,CASSVRLAYNEQFF
12,TRBJ1-1,.,TRBV30,.,TGTGCCTGGAAGGAGAAGAACACTGAAGCTTTCTTT,CAWKEKNTEAFF
15,TRBJ1-4,.,TRBV15,.,TGTGCCACCAGCAGAGGAGGGGAGGCGAAAGAAAAACTGTTTTTT,CATSRGGEAKEKLFF
14,TRBJ2-1,.,TRBV7-9,TRBD1,TGTGCCAGCAGCCACCGGGACAGTAACAATGAGCAGTTCTTC,CASSHRDSNNEQFF
13,TRBJ1-2,.,TRBV27,TRBD1,TGTGCCAGCAGTTCAACAGGGGCGGGAGGCTACACCTTC,CASSSTGAGGYTF
16,TRBJ2-5,.,TRBV7-9,TRBD2,TGTGCCAGCAGCTTAGGCGGGGGAGGTTGGCAAGAGACCCAGTACTTC,CASSLGGGGWQETQYF
15,TRBJ1-4,.,TRBV19,TRBD1,TGTGCCAGTAGTCTCCCGACAGGGGGGGGTGAAAAACTGTTTTTT,CASSLPTGGGEKLFF
12,TRBJ2-7,.,TRBV28,.,TGTGCCAGCAGTTTTTACTACTACGAGCAGTACTTC,CASSFYYYEQYF
16,TRBJ1-2,.,TRBV15,.,TGTGCCACCAGTTCCCGGGAATCAGGTGCTTTTTGGGGCTACACCTTC,CATSSRESGAFWGYTF
14,TRBJ1-6,.,TRBV11-2,.,TGTGCCAGCAGCTCCCGGGAGAGAAATTCACCCCTCCACTTT,CASSSRERNSPLHF
15,TRBJ2-3,.,TRBV28,.,TGTGCCAGCTTACAGGGTGCGGTCAGCACAGATACGCAGTATTTT,CASLQGAVSTDTQYF
15,TRBJ1-6,.,TRBV28,.,TGTGCCAGCAGTTTAACGGAGGGGAAGAATTCACCCCTCCACTTT,CASSLTEGKNSPLHF
14,TRBJ2-3,.,TRBV6-5,.,TGTGCCAGCCGGGCAGCGGGTAACACAGATACGCAGTATTTT,CASRAAGNTDTQYF
18,TRBJ2-3,.,TRBV3-1/TRBV3-2,.,TGTGCCAGCAGCCAAGTAGATATGGTTTTTTCCGGCACAGATACGCAGTATTTT,CASSQVDMVFSGTDTQYF
17,TRBJ2-2,.,TRBV7-9,.,TGTGCCAGCAGCCCATCCTTAGGCGGGGAATACACCGGGGAGCTGTTTTTT,CASSPSLGGEYTGELFF
16,TRBJ2-1,.,TRBV14,TRBD2,TGTGCCAGCAGCCCCAAAGGCGGGGGGGCTGGTGGTGAGCAGTTCTTC,CASSPKGGGAGGEQFF
17,TRBJ1-1,.,TRBV5-1,TRBD1,TGCGCCAGCAGCTCCAGGACAGGGGGTCCCATGAACACTGAAGCTTTCTTT,CASSSRTGGPMNTEAFF
15,TRBJ1-2,.,TRBV9,.,TGTGCCAGCAGCCCGACCCGGAGCGGGAACTATGGCTACACCTTC,CASSPTRSGNYGYTF
17,TRBJ2-7,.,TRBV2,TRBD1,TGTGCCAGCAGTCGAAAAATGGGACAGGGGGCTTCGTACGAGCAGTACTTC,CASSRKMGQGASYEQYF
16,TRBJ2-1,.,TRBV11-1,TRBD2,TGTGCCAGCAGCCCAAGTTCCCCCGGGACTAATAATGAGCAGTTCTTC,CASSPSSPGTNNEQFF
14,TRBJ1-4,.,TRBV3-1/TRBV3-2,.,TGTGCCAGCAGCCAAGCCGGGGGTAGTGAAAAACTGTTTTTT,CASSQAGGSEKLFF